This is a list of T cell receptor beta chains from one sample in a study of identical twins. One entry per CDR3 protein results from TCRdb running MiXCR on the 5' RACE reads. The sample holds some 690,000 distinct CDR3 sequences, approximately 22% seen once. The sample was also reused in another study, on T cells expressing NK-cell markers.

Material: PBMCs. Every receptor here comes from a woman aged 18 to 35 in good health. Both conserved end residues are part of each CDR3. The D gene is left open where the match is weak. Not every row has a clone size; where given, it reads once, few, many or a size class.

j_call v_call d_call clone_size cdr3_length cdr3_aa cdr3_nt
TRBJ2-5 TRBV7-8 TRBD1 few 15 CASSTRTGGLETQYF TGTGCCAGCAGCACCCGGACAGGGGGTTTGGAGACCCAGTACTTC
TRBJ2-1 TRBV10-3 TRBD2 NA 14 CAITGTSSRGEQFF TGTGCCATAACCGGGACTAGCTCCCGGGGTGAGCAGTTCTTC
TRBJ1-1 TRBV20-1 NA NA 11 CSAIKAGEAFF TGCAGTGCAATAAAGGCCGGGGAAGCTTTCTTT
TRBJ2-5 TRBV20-1 TRBD2 many 18 CSAERAETSVGIGETQYF TGCAGTGCGGAGAGGGCCGAGACTAGCGTAGGGATTGGAGAGACCCAGTACTTC
TRBJ2-7 TRBV10-2 TRBD2 NA 15 CASRKGLAGSYEQYF TGCGCCAGCCGAAAGGGGCTAGCGGGTTCCTACGAGCAGTACTTC
TRBJ2-2 TRBV5-1 NA NA 16 CASSGDSRANTGELFF TGCGCCAGCAGCGGAGACAGCCGTGCGAACACCGGGGAGCTGTTTTTT
TRBJ1-6 TRBV2 NA many 14 CASSQDGKDSPLHF TGTGCCAGCAGCCAAGACGGGAAGGATTCACCCCTCCACTTT
TRBJ1-1 TRBV20-1 NA few 12 CSASGPDTEAFF TGCAGTGCTAGTGGGCCGGACACTGAAGCTTTCTTT
TRBJ1-5 TRBV6-2/TRBV6-3 TRBD1 NA 17 CASSYLRTGPMDQPQHF TGTGCCAGCAGTTATCTACGGACAGGCCCAATGGATCAGCCCCAGCATTTT
TRBJ1-1 TRBV12-3/TRBV12-4 NA many 14 CASRTTVVATEAFF TGTGCCAGCAGGACGACTGTGGTCGCCACTGAAGCTTTCTTT
TRBJ2-1 TRBV6-7 NA NA 17 CASRCPGTPYRDKGQFF TGTGCCAGCAGGTGTCCCGGGACACCCTATCGTGATAAGGGGCAGTTCTTC
TRBJ2-1 TRBV10-3 NA NA 17 CAISLSIGAGPDNEQFF TGTGCCATCAGCCTCTCCATTGGGGCGGGACCGGACAATGAGCAGTTCTTC
TRBJ1-2 TRBV20-1 TRBD1 many 13 CSARVPGGYGYTF TGCAGTGCTAGAGTGCCAGGGGGCTATGGCTACACCTTC
TRBJ1-1 TRBV20-1 NA few 13 CSAPRGGNTEAFF TGCAGTGCCCCTAGGGGCGGTAACACTGAAGCTTTCTTT
TRBJ2-7 TRBV20-1 NA many 12 CSARKAEYEQYF TGCAGTGCTAGGAAAGCGGAGTACGAGCAGTACTTC
TRBJ2-2 TRBV15 NA few 15 CATSRASQHTGELFF TGTGCCACCAGCAGAGCATCACAGCACACCGGGGAGCTGTTTTTT
TRBJ2-1 TRBV30 NA NA 12 CAWSTGDNEQFF TGTGCCTGGAGTACTGGGGACAATGAGCAGTTCTTC
TRBJ1-6 TRBV12-3/TRBV12-4 NA few 14 CASRSGDWGSPLHF TGTGCCAGCCGATCCGGCGATTGGGGTTCACCCCTCCACTTT
TRBJ2-7 TRBV5-1 TRBD1 few 16 CASSSLGDRSSYEQYF TGCGCCAGCAGCTCCCTAGGGGACAGGAGCTCCTACGAGCAGTACTTC
TRBJ2-1 TRBV30 NA NA 13 CAWNLGSSDEQFF TGTGCCTGGAACCTGGGCAGCAGCGATGAGCAGTTCTTC
TRBJ2-5 TRBV5-5 TRBD1 few 14 CASSHGTGKETQYF TGTGCCAGCAGCCACGGGACAGGGAAAGAGACCCAGTACTTC
TRBJ1-1 TRBV12-3/TRBV12-4 NA NA 15 CASNGRVGKYTEAFF TGTGCCAGCAATGGGAGGGTCGGGAAATACACTGAAGCTTTCTTT
TRBJ2-1 TRBV20-1 TRBD2 NA 15 CSARALAGGDNEQFF TGCAGTGCTAGAGCTCTAGCGGGAGGGGACAATGAGCAGTTCTTC
TRBJ1-2 TRBV7-9 NA many 14 CASSWSGSNYGYTF TGTGCCAGCAGCTGGAGCGGGTCTAACTATGGCTACACCTTC
TRBJ2-7 TRBV10-3 NA NA 11 CAISGGFEQYF TGTGCCATCAGTGGGGGATTCGAGCAGTACTTC
TRBJ1-2 TRBV4-3 NA many 15 CASSQDLAPGYGYTF TGCGCCAGCAGCCAAGATCTCGCCCCGGGCTATGGCTACACCTTC
TRBJ2-1 TRBV5-1 TRBD2 few 13 CASSSRTSGGWFF TGCGCCAGCAGCTCCCGGACTAGCGGGGGGTGGTTCTTC
TRBJ2-2 TRBV6-6 TRBD1 many 13 CASRSTGAGELFF TGTGCCAGCAGGTCGACAGGGGCCGGGGAGCTGTTTTTT
TRBJ2-1 TRBV4-3 NA NA 16 CASSQAGGDSYNEQFF TGCGCCAGCAGCCAAGCTGGCGGGGATTCCTACAATGAGCAGTTCTTC
TRBJ1-3 TRBV30 NA NA 13 CAWSGDSGNTIYF TGTGCCTGGAGTGGGGACTCTGGAAACACCATATATTTT
TRBJ2-7 TRBV20-1 NA many 12 CSAHRDSYEQYF TGCAGTGCCCACCGGGACTCCTACGAGCAGTACTTC
TRBJ2-5 TRBV7-8 NA many 14 CASSLARGQETQYF TGTGCCAGCAGCTTAGCACGGGGCCAAGAGACCCAGTACTTC